Presented here are 17 T cell receptor beta chains from one specimen sequenced in a study of Ad26.COV2.S vaccination and SARS-CoV-2 variants. Data came from immunoSEQ multiplex PCR; TCRdb stores just in-frame clones and leaves some out. The sample has some 320,000 clones, about 86% seen once; the top ten hold roughly 1.9%. As to treatment: roughly 19 received Ad26.COV2.S at low or high dose, single or two shots; five or six received placebo; per-sample allocation not given. The samples date from day 63 after the first vaccine or placebo injection. Sequencing used peripheral blood, obtained in a trial of Ad26.COV2.S vaccine versus placebo. All receptors derive from a person between 18 and 65 years old who received the Ad26.COV2.S COVID-19 vaccine or a placebo.

The gene calls are TRBV13 and TRBJ1-1; the D gene is possibly TRBD1 (5 bases). This CDR3 comprises 13 residues. Per germline, CDR1 PRHDT and CDR2 FYEKMQ (reference sequence). V lost 5 bases to trimming and J lost 4 bases, with 11 bases between them. The CDR3 reads CASSLLGGTEAFF. The CDR3 region has the DNA TGTGCCAGCAGCCTCCTTGGGGGCACTGAAGCTTTCTTT.

Only one count was recorded for this clone. The rearrangement links TRBV7-2 to TRBJ2-7, with a weak D call TRBD2 (6 bases). Germline lookup yields CDR1 SGHTA and CDR2 FQGNSA. V lost 5 bases and J 0 bases, leaving 17 bases between the germline ends. The CDR3 is 16 amino acids. The CDR3 region has the DNA TGTGCCAGCAGCCTCCTAAATCCCGGGAGCTCCTACGAGCAGTACTTC. As protein: CASSLLNPGSSYEQYF.

The chain is built from TRBV7-2 and TRBJ2-7, with D hard to call. The CDR3 length is 12 residues. Trimming stripped 3 bases from V and 5 bases from J, with 8 bases between. CDR1 is SGHTA and CDR2 is FQGNSA in the germline V gene. CDR3 loop: CASSFGRNEQYF. The CDR3 DNA reads TGTGCCAGCAGCTTCGGACGGAACGAGCAGTACTTC. The entire variable domain, with the rest obtained from reference TRBV7-2 and TRBJ2-7, is as follows: GAGVSQSPSNKVTEKGKDVELRCDPISGHTALYWYRQSLGQGLEFLIYFQGNSAPDKSGLPSDRFSAERTGGSVSTLTIQRTQQEDSAVYLCASSFGRNEQYFGPGTRLTVT.

The V gene is TRBV30, the J gene TRBJ1-1; tentatively, D is TRBD1 (6 bases). V was shortened by 0 bases and J by 11 bases, with 13 bases between the two germline ends. Germline V gives CDR1 GTSNPN, CDR2 SVGIG (reference sequence). The CDR3 runs 12 residues. CDR3 in DNA: TGTGCCTGGAGTGTCGTAAGGGGGATGGCTTTCTTT. Amino acid sequence: CAWSVVRGMAFF.

The rearrangement uses TRBV30 and TRBJ1-3; no firm D call. V was clipped by 5 bases and J by 0 bases, with 8 bases between them. Germline values: CDR1 GTSNPN, CDR2 SVGIG (reference sequence). This CDR3 is built from 13 residues. The chain's CDR3 is CAWQVPSGNTIYF. In DNA, the CDR3 is TGTGCCTGGCAGGTACCCTCTGGAAACACCATATATTTT.

This chain joins TRBV3-1 (or the pseudogene TRBV3-2) and TRBJ1-2, with 7 bases identical to TRBD1. The J segment lost 2 bases and the V segment lost 4 bases, leaving 16 bases of the junction unmatched. The CDR3 has 18 amino acids. CDR1 LGHDT and CDR2 YNNKEL come from the germline V gene (reference sequence). CDR3 region: CASSRVQDRASKNYGYTF. The CDR3 DNA is TGTGCCAGCAGCCGCGTCCAAGACAGGGCCTCCAAAAACTATGGCTACACCTTC.

The J gene is TRBJ2-7, the V gene TRBV7-9; 8 bases line up with TRBD2. Germline V gene lookup returns CDR1 SEHNR and CDR2 FQNEAQ (reference sequence). The CDR3 totals 15 residues. Losses at the gene ends were 5 bases for V and 4 bases for J; bases not matched to a gene: 10. The CDR3 reads CASSPWGGGLYEQYF. CDR3 DNA sequence: TGTGCCAGCAGCCCATGGGGCGGGGGGCTGTACGAGCAGTACTTC.

The chain uses TRBV11-3 and TRBJ1-1, with 8 bases matching TRBD1. The CDR3 is 13 amino acids. Unmatched junction bases numbered 0, after V lost 3 bases and J lost 3 bases. CDR1 and CDR2 from the germline V gene are SGHNT and YENEEA. CDR3: CASSLDRDTEAFF. As DNA, the CDR3 is TGTGCCAGCAGCTTGGACAGGGACACTGAAGCTTTCTTT.

Here the CDR3 DNA reads TGTGCCAGCAGCCCCGGACTGACCTACGAGCAGTACTTC. Protein product: CASSPGLTYEQYF. The chain links TRBV7-2 to TRBJ2-7, with TRBD2 as a possible D gene (5 bases). Germline V gene sequence: CDR1 SGHTA, CDR2 FQGNSA. Trimming pared 5 bases from V and 2 bases from J, leaving 10 bases between. This CDR3 has 13 amino acids.

The chain couples TRBV25-1 to TRBJ1-4, with 8 bases fitting TRBD1. The CDR3 has 13 residues. V gave up 6 bases and J gave up 7 bases; unmatched junction bases: 4. Germline V CDR1 and CDR2: MGHDK, SYGVNS. The CDR3, as DNA: TGTGCCAGCAGATCCGGGACAGGTGAAAAACTGTTTTTT. Its translation: CASRSGTGEKLFF.

A single count supports this clone. The rearrangement joins TRBV18 to TRBJ1-4; 7 bases are shared with TRBD1. V dropped 6 bases and J dropped 10; count of bases not matched to a gene: 2. The germline V gene has CDR1 KGHSH and CDR2 LQKENI. The CDR3 has 11 amino acids. Here the CDR3 DNA reads TGTGCCAGCTCCCGGGACAGAAAACTGTTTTTT. Residues: CASSRDRKLFF.

The rearrangement links TRBV15 to TRBJ1-5; no definite D call. With 8 bases removed from V and 2 bases from J, the gap between germline ends came to 22 bases. From germline, CDR1 is LNHNV and CDR2 YYDKDF (reference sequence). The CDR3 has 17 residues. This CDR3 is CATRHEKALDGNQPQHF. The CDR3 DNA is TGTGCCACCCGGCATGAAAAGGCTTTGGACGGCAATCAGCCCCAGCATTTT.

The J gene is TRBJ1-6, the V gene TRBV15; D unclear. This CDR3 spans 19 amino acids. V was shortened by 0 bases and J by 0 bases, with 15 bases between the two germline ends. Looked up from germline, CDR1 is LNHNV and CDR2 is YYDKDF (reference sequence). In DNA, the CDR3 is TGTGCCACCAGCAGAGATTCCCCGGCAGCAAGCTCCTATAATTCACCCCTCCACTTT. Its protein is CATSRDSPAASSYNSPLHF.

J is TRBJ2-7 and V is TRBV12-3 or TRBV12-4; D gene unclear. V was cut by 7 bases and J by 6 bases, with 10 bases left in between. CDR3 size: 11 residues. The CDR3 nucleotides are TGTGCCAGCACCACTGCCGGCGAGCAGTACTTC. Protein product: CASTTAGEQYF.

This clone was observed a few times. The chain couples TRBV6-5 to TRBJ1-1, with a tentative D call TRBD1 (5 bases). The CDR3 is made up of 14 amino acids. Trimming took 4 bases from V and 3 from J, leaving 12 bases between them. Germline values: CDR1 MNHEY, CDR2 SVGAGI. The CDR3 DNA reads TGTGCCAGCAGTTTCGGACTGACAGACACTGAAGCTTTCTTT. Residues: CASSFGLTDTEAFF.

The chain employs TRBV2 and TRBJ2-7; 7 bases are shared with TRBD1. The CDR3 covers 12 residues. The germline V gene encodes CDR1 SNHLY and CDR2 FYNNEI. Unmatched junction bases numbered 3, after V lost 6 bases and J lost 4 bases. The chain's CDR3 is CASRPQGYEQYF. The CDR3 nucleotides are TGTGCCAGCAGACCACAGGGGTACGAGCAGTACTTC.

V and J are TRBV4-3 and TRBJ1-5; D unresolved. The CDR3 covers 14 residues. The germline CDR1 and CDR2 sequences are LGHNA and YSLEER. Trimming took off 0 bases at V and 7 bases at J, with 10 bases between the two ends. The CDR3 reads CASSQENGYQPQHF. CDR3 DNA sequence: TGCGCCAGCAGCCAAGAGAACGGATACCAGCCCCAGCATTTT.